The 12 T cell receptor beta chains below were found in one sample sequenced in a study of T cell responses to AZD1222 COVID-19 vaccine. This table comes from immunoSEQ multiplex PCR, and its TCRdb copy is limited to in-frame clones, with some not included. The sample contains roughly 91,000 clones, roughly 90% of which appear only once. The source material was peripheral blood, sampled on day 0 of AZD1222 vaccination. The receptors stem from an adult in good health.

The chain joins TRBV12-3 or TRBV12-4 to TRBJ1-3; D gene uncertain. V was trimmed by 5 bases and J by 4 bases, leaving 9 bases between them. The CDR3 is 13 residues long. Here the CDR3 DNA reads TGTGCCAGCAGTCGCCACGGGGGAAACACCATATATTTT. This gives the protein CASSRHGGNTIYF.

The sample holds one count of this clone. This sequence joins TRBV29-1 and TRBJ2-4; TRBD1 matches 8 bases. This CDR3 has 15 amino acids. With 3 bases clipped from V and 1 base from J, the junction kept 5 bases outside the gene matches. The V gene's germline CDR1 is SQVTM and CDR2 ANQGSEA. The CDR3 here is CSVDPWDRAKNIQYF. In DNA form, the CDR3 reads TGCAGCGTTGATCCGTGGGACAGGGCCAAAAACATTCAGTACTTC.

The chain is built from TRBV7-2 and TRBJ2-1; 9 bases map to TRBD1. Germline V gene data show CDR1 as SGHTA and CDR2 as FQGNSA. The CDR3 is 15 amino acids. The trim removed 5 bases at V and 6 bases at J, leaving 8 bases unmatched. The chain's CDR3 is CASSIRQGGINEQFF. In DNA, the CDR3 is TGTGCCAGCAGCATACGACAGGGGGGAATCAATGAGCAGTTCTTC.

This chain uses TRBV7-2 with TRBJ2-1, with 7 bases lining up with TRBD2. Germline V lookup: CDR1 SGHTA, CDR2 FQGNSA. The CDR3 loop spans 16 amino acids. The V gene end was trimmed by 2 bases and the J gene end by 6 bases; junction bases not matched to a gene: 10. CDR3 loop: CASSLFPLAVGNEQFF. The CDR3, as DNA: TGTGCCAGCAGCTTATTTCCGCTAGCGGTGGGCAATGAGCAGTTCTTC.

The rearrangement links TRBV28 to TRBJ1-5, with D maybe TRBD1 (6 bases). Looked up from germline, CDR1 is MDHEN and CDR2 is SYDVKM. There are 14 residues in the CDR3. Trimming left V 5 bases short and J 4 bases short, with 12 bases between. The CDR3 DNA reads as TGTGCCAGCAGTGACACAGGGACAAATCAGCCCCAGCATTTT. This translates into CASSDTGTNQPQHF. The complete variable domain, with remaining parts taken from reference TRBV28 and TRBJ1-5, reads DVKVTQSSRYLVKRTGEKVFLECVQDMDHENMFWYRQDPGLGLRLIYFSYDVKMKEKGDIPEGYSVSREKKERFSLILESASTNQTSMYLCASSDTGTNQPQHFGDGTRLSIL.

The chain combines TRBV28 with TRBJ1-5, with a tentative D call TRBD1 (6 bases). Trimming took 5 bases from V and 2 from J, leaving 10 bases between them. The CDR3 has 14 amino acids. CDR1 and CDR2 (germline): MDHEN, SYDVKM. CDR3 DNA sequence: TGTGCCAGCAGTGCCAGACAGGGCAATCAGCCCCAGCATTTT. It codes for CASSARQGNQPQHF.

The V call is TRBV19, the J call TRBJ1-5; D uncertain. V lost 6 bases to trimming and J lost 7 bases, with 16 bases between them. This CDR3 has 14 amino acids. CDR1 LNHDA and CDR2 SQIVND come from the germline V gene (reference sequence). CDR3 loop: CASSYPRENQPQHF. The CDR3 DNA is TGTGCCAGTAGCTACCCCCGGGAAAACCAGCCCCAGCATTTT.

The chain employs TRBV6-2 or TRBV6-3 and TRBJ2-3; 13 nucleotides agree with TRBD2. Trimming cost V 5 bases and J 6 bases; bases outside gene matches: 11. This CDR3 comprises 17 residues. CDR1 is MNHEY and CDR2 is SVGEGT in the germline V gene. This CDR3 is CASSKIPGLAGTDTQYF. The CDR3 DNA reads as TGTGCCAGCAGTAAAATTCCGGGACTAGCGGGGACGGATACGCAGTATTTT.

This chain joins TRBV4-1 and TRBJ1-4; 7 positions match TRBD1. V gave up 4 bases and J gave up 0 bases; unmatched junction bases: 5. CDR1 and CDR2 from the germline V gene are MGHRA and YSYEKL. CDR3 length: 16 residues. The chain's CDR3 is CASSPTGRATNEKLFF. The CDR3 nucleotides read TGCGCCAGCAGCCCGACAGGGAGAGCAACTAATGAAAAACTGTTTTTT.

The chain is built from TRBV5-4 and TRBJ2-7; 7 nucleotides align to TRBD2. Germline loops: CDR1 SGHNT, CDR2 YYREEE (reference sequence). V dropped 0 bases and J dropped 2; count of bases not matched to a gene: 11. This CDR3 contains 17 residues. CDR3 DNA sequence: TGTGCCAGCAGCTTGGGCGGGTCCGGGGGGATCCCCTACGAGCAGTACTTC. This encodes CASSLGGSGGIPYEQYF. The full variable domain, its missing parts supplied by reference TRBV5-4 and TRBJ2-7, is ETGVTQSPTHLIKTRGQQVTLRCSSQSGHNTVSWYQQALGQGPQFIFQYYREEENGRGNFPPRFSGLQFPNYSSELNVNALELDDSALYLCASSLGGSGGIPYEQYFGPGTRLTVT.

The V and J genes are TRBV6-2 or TRBV6-3 and TRBJ1-5, with D maybe TRBD1 (5 bases). With 2 bases removed from V and 4 bases from J, the gap between germline ends came to 21 bases. The germline V gene has CDR1 MNHEY and CDR2 SVGEGT. This CDR3 spans 18 amino acids. This chain's CDR3 is CASSYVKGRTEINQPQHF. CDR3 DNA: TGTGCCAGCAGTTACGTGAAGGGGCGGACCGAAATAAATCAGCCCCAGCATTTT.

This CDR3 is CASTPGLNTEAFF. The CDR3 DNA follows: TGTGCCAGCACCCCGGGACTTAACACTGAAGCTTTCTTT. This chain links TRBV6-5 with TRBJ1-1; tentatively, D is TRBD1 (5 bases). The CDR3 spans 13 residues. V lost 7 bases and J 2 bases, leaving 11 bases between the germline ends. CDR1 and CDR2 (germline): MNHEY, SVGAGI.